Reported below is one T cell receptor beta chain. What it binds is unknown. TCR beta CDR3 regions were amplified from RNA. HTBI primers were used for first-round RT-PCR of the TCR CDR3. TCRdb ran MiXCR on the multiplex PCR reads and lists one entry per CDR3 protein. The sample has approximately 330,000 distinct CDR3 sequences, under 25% seen once. The source of the sample is a study of T cells in Graves' hyperthyroidism and ophthalmopathy. Across the study: Peripheral blood was obtained at initial diagnosis, preceding any treatment.

Trimming stripped 1 base from V and 3 bases from J, with 12 bases between. The germline gives CDR1 LNHNV, CDR2 YYDKDF (reference sequence). This CDR3 is built from 15 residues. Whole-study findings and limits: Separation of ophthalmopathy from stable hyperthyroidism was achieved by a 13 V-J model. Also found in blood were most expanded thyroid clonotypes above 0.001.

The V and J genes are TRBV15 and TRBJ1-2; D remains unclear. The clonotype was recovered from a woman aged 50 to 65 with Graves' hyperthyroidism. Source material: blood. CDR3 nucleotides: TGTGCCACCAGCAGAGCACAACCAATAGACTATGGCTACACCTTC. Translation: CATSRAQPIDYGYTF.